This note documents a single T cell receptor beta chain sequence. Its antigen is unidentified. The data originate from a study of STAT3 mutations in large granular lymphocyte leukemia. Study-wide results and caveats: Every T-LGLL patient had at least one immunodominant TCRbeta clonotype. Treatment regimens differed across patients between samplings.

Only in-frame clones appear in the TCRdb table, and some are missing; sequencing was by immunoSEQ multiplex PCR. The table shows over 2,500 clones, with 75% to 90% occurring only once. Germline CDR1 and CDR2: MNHEY and SVGAGI. V was cut by 0 bases and J by 7 bases, with 9 bases left in between. The CDR3 length is 14 residues. The chain uses TRBV6-5 and TRBJ1-4, with a tentative D call TRBD1 (6 bases). Input material: peripheral blood mononuclear cells. The TCR sequence derives from an older woman with T-cell large granular lymphocyte leukemia. Some clones in this sample may be carry-over from other donors' samples. The CDR3 DNA reads TGTGCCAGCAGTTACTCGCAGGGGATTGAAAAACTGTTTTTT. Its protein product is CASSYSQGIEKLFF.